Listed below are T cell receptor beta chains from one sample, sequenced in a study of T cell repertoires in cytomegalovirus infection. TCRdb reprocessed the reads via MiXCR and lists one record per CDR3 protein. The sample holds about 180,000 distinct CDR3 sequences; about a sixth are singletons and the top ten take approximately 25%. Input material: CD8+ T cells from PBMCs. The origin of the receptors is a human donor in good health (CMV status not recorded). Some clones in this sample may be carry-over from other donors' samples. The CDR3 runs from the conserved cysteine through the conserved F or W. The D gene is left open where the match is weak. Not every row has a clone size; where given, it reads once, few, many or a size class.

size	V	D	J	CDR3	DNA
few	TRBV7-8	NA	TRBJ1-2	CASSSKNPDHYPYGYTF	TGTGCCAGCAGCTCTAAAAACCCTGACCATTACCCCTATGGCTACACCTTC
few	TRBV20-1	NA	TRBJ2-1	CSARPYANEQFF	TGCAGTGCTAGACCCTACGCCAATGAGCAGTTCTTC
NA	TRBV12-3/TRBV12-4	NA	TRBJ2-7	CASSLMGLGGEQYF	TGTGCCAGCAGTTTGATGGGGCTGGGAGGCGAGCAGTACTTC
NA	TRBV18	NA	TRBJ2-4	CASSPSPARGRQNIQYF	TGTGCCAGCTCACCATCTCCGGCGAGGGGTCGCCAAAACATTCAGTACTTC
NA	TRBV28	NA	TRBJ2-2	CASGRQPRGFTGELFF	TGTGCCAGCGGACGGCAACCGCGGGGTTTCACCGGGGAGCTGTTTTTT
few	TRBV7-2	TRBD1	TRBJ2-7	CASSSPPGTGALSYEQYF	TGTGCCAGCAGCTCACCTCCCGGGACAGGGGCCCTCTCCTACGAGCAGTACTTC
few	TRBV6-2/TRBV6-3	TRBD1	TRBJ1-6	CASSSRTGMGYNSPLHF	TGTGCCAGCAGTTCCAGGACAGGGATGGGCTATAATTCACCCCTCCACTTT
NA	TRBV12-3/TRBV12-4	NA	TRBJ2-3	CASSLGALSTDTQYF	TGTGCCAGCAGTTTAGGCGCGCTAAGCACAGATACGCAGTATTTT
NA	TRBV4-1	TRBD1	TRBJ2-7	CASSQLAGGAYKNEQYF	TGCGCCAGCAGCCAACTCGCAGGGGGCGCTTATAAAAACGAGCAGTACTTC
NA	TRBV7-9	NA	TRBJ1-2	CASSLAPKDGYTF	TGTGCCAGCAGCTTAGCGCCAAAGGATGGCTACACCTTC
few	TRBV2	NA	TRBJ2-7	CASTDSAYEQYF	TGTGCCAGCACAGACAGCGCCTACGAGCAGTACTTC
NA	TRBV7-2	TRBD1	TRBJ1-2	CASSFTTGSGYTF	TGTGCCAGCAGCTTCACGACAGGGAGTGGCTACACCTTC
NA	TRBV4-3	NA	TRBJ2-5	CASSQSLAGAETQYF	TGCGCCAGCAGCCAATCACTCGCGGGCGCCGAGACCCAGTACTTC
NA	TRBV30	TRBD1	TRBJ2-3	CAWAGGQGTDTQYF	TGTGCCTGGGCAGGGGGACAGGGTACAGATACGCAGTATTTT
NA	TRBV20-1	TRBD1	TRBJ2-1	CSVGGQGLFNEQFF	TGCAGTGTGGGTGGACAGGGGCTCTTTAATGAGCAGTTCTTC
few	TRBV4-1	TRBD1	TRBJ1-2	CASSIQGGTDGYTF	TGCGCCAGCAGCATCCAGGGGGGGACGGATGGCTACACCTTC
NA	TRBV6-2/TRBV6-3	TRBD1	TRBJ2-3	CASSYWRTGADTQYF	TGTGCCAGCAGTTACTGGAGGACAGGGGCAGATACGCAGTATTTT
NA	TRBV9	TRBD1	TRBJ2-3	CASSHRGLTPDTQYF	TGTGCCAGCAGCCACAGGGGCCTTACCCCCGATACGCAGTATTTT
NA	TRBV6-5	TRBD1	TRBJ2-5	CASSYSTGGRETQYF	TGTGCCAGCAGTTACTCGACAGGGGGAAGGGAGACCCAGTACTTC
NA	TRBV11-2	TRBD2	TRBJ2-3	CASSLGLAGGDTQYF	TGTGCCAGCAGCTTGGGACTAGCGGGGGGGGATACGCAGTATTTT
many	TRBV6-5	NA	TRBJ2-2	CASSYYGENTGELFF	TGTGCCAGCAGTTACTACGGAGAGAACACCGGGGAGCTGTTTTTT
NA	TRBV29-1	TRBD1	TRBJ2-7	CSVEDGTGGVYEQYF	TGCAGCGTTGAAGACGGGACAGGGGGGGTTTACGAGCAGTACTTC
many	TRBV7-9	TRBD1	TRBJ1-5	CASSLGTGNQPQHF	TGTGCCAGCAGTTTGGGGACAGGGAATCAGCCCCAGCATTTT
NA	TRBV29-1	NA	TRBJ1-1	CSVVRNTEAFF	TGCAGCGTTGTCAGGAACACTGAAGCTTTCTTT
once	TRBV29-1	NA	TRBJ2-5	CSVPGRETQYF	TGCAGCGTCCCAGGCCGGGAGACCCAGTACTTC
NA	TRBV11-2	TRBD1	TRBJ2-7	CASSYTGQVYEQYF	TGTGCCAGCAGCTACACCGGACAGGTCTACGAGCAGTACTTC
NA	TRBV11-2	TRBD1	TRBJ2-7	CASSPRTGPGYEQYF	TGTGCCAGCAGCCCAAGGACAGGGCCGGGGTACGAGCAGTACTTC
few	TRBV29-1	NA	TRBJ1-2	CSVPQTGLSMRHGYTF	TGCAGCGTTCCACAGACAGGTTTATCTATGAGGCATGGCTACACCTTC
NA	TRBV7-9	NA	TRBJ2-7	CASSFLDFDYEQYF	TGTGCCAGCAGCTTTTTAGACTTCGACTACGAGCAGTACTTC
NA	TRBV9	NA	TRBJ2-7	CASSPQRTLPGEQYF	TGTGCCAGCAGCCCCCAAAGGACCCTCCCAGGAGAGCAGTACTTC
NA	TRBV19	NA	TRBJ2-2	CASSIEFTANTGELFF	TGTGCCAGTAGTATAGAATTTACCGCGAACACCGGGGAGCTGTTTTTT
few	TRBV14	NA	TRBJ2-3	CASSPEHRGGDTQYF	TGTGCCAGCAGCCCTGAACACCGCGGCGGAGATACGCAGTATTTT
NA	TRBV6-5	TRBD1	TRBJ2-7	CASSYSGTGGKYEQYF	TGTGCCAGCAGTTACTCAGGGACAGGGGGTAAATACGAGCAGTACTTC
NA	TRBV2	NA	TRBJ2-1	CASTNRYNEQFF	TGTGCCAGCACTAATAGATACAATGAGCAGTTCTTC
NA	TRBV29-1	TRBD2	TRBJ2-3	CSVEGVFRLAGSADTQYF	TGCAGCGTTGAAGGTGTCTTCCGGCTAGCGGGGAGCGCAGATACGCAGTATTTT
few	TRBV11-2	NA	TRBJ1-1	CASSLLMNTEAFF	TGTGCCAGCAGCTTATTAATGAACACTGAAGCTTTCTTT
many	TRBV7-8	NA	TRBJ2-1	CASSLGSSYNEQFF	TGTGCCAGCAGCTTAGGAAGCTCCTACAATGAGCAGTTCTTC
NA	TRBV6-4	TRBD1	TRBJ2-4	CASSPGTEGAKNIQYF	TGTGCCAGCAGTCCCGGGACAGAGGGAGCCAAAAACATTCAGTACTTC
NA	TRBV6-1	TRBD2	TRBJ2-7	CASSEDSAGGPYEQYF	TGTGCCAGCAGTGAAGATTCGGCGGGGGGGCCCTACGAGCAGTACTTC
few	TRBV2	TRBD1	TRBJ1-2	CARLNLTGNYGYTF	TGTGCCAGACTTAACTTGACAGGGAACTATGGCTACACCTTC
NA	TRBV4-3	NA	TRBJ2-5	CASSQVSKTRDSLQETQYF	TGCGCCAGCAGCCAAGTTTCGAAGACTCGCGACTCTCTCCAAGAGACCCAGTACTTC
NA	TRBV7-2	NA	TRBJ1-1	CASSLGHLNTEAFF	TGTGCCAGCAGCTTGGGACATTTGAACACTGAAGCTTTCTTT
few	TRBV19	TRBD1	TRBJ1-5	CASSRDSYSNQPQHF	TGTGCCAGTAGTAGGGACAGCTATAGCAATCAGCCCCAGCATTTT
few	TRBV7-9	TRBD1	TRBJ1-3	CASNRDRGQSGNTKYF	TGTGCCAGCAATAGGGACAGGGGGCAATCTGGAAACACCAAATATTTT
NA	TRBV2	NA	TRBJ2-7	CASSGTSLPQQYF	TGTGCCAGCAGTGGGACTTCCCTCCCCCAGCAGTACTTC
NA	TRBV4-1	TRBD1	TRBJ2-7	CASSQALVTGTLHF	TGCGCCAGCAGCCAAGCTTTGGTGACAGGGACCCTGCACTTC
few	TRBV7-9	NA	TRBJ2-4	CASSLGLPLAKNIQYF	TGTGCCAGCAGCCTGGGACTCCCCCTAGCCAAAAACATTCAGTACTTC
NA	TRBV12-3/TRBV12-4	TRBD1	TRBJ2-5	CASSTPGQGLKETQYF	TGTGCCAGCAGTACCCCGGGACAGGGATTAAAAGAGACCCAGTACTTC
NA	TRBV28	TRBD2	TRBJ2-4	CASSKPGLAGVDKNIQYF	TGTGCCAGCAGCAAACCGGGACTAGCGGGGGTTGACAAAAACATTCAGTACTTC
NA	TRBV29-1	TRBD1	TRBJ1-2	CSVTRTGGERDGYTF	TGCAGCGTTACCCGGACAGGGGGCGAGCGCGATGGCTACACCTTC
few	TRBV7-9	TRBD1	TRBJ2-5	CASSLDPGQGVETQYF	TGTGCCAGCAGCTTAGACCCGGGACAGGGGGTCGAGACCCAGTACTTC
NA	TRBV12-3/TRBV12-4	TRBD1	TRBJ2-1	CASIHPGQPKDEQFF	TGTGCCAGCATCCACCCGGGACAGCCCAAGGATGAGCAGTTCTTC
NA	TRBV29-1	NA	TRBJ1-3	CSVEEDSRNTIYF	TGCAGCGTTGAAGAGGACAGCAGAAACACCATATATTTT
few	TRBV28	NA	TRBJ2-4	CASTHGSETAKNIQYF	TGTGCCAGCACGCACGGCAGCGAGACGGCCAAAAACATTCAGTACTTC
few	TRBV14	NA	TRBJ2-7	CASSQMINEQYF	TGTGCCAGCAGCCAGATGATCAACGAGCAGTACTTC
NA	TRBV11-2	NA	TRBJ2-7	CASSSRTGFHEQYF	TGTGCCAGCAGCTCACGAACAGGGTTCCACGAGCAGTACTTC
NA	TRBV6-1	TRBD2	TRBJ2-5	CASSEYRGGETQYF	TGTGCCAGCAGTGAATACCGGGGGGGAGAGACCCAGTACTTC
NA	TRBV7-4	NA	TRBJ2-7	CASSPGAEQYF	TGTGCCAGCAGCCCCGGGGCTGAGCAGTACTTC
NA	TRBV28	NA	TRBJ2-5	CASSLGGLLGETQYF	TGTGCCAGCAGCCTCGGTGGCCTTTTGGGGGAGACCCAGTACTTC
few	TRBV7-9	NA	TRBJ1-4	CASSLETTYPEKLFF	TGTGCCAGCAGCTTAGAGACTACTTATCCTGAAAAACTGTTTTTT